One T cell receptor (beta chain) is described in this entry. The antigen remains unidentified. Unique molecular identifiers were affixed to discrete cDNA molecules within the library. MiXCR was run by TCRdb on the RACE reads, yielding one entry per CDR3 protein. Here the sample spans 60,000 to 65,000 distinct CDR3 sequences, approximately 9.9% being singletons. Indicated time point: patch test 3, about 24 weeks after DPC sensitization. Treatment denoted: therapeutic diphenylcyclopropenone sensitization with weekly scalp DPC. Germline CDR1 is MNHEY and CDR2 is SMNVEV (reference sequence). V gave up 7 bases and J gave up 6 bases, with 22 bases separating them. This CDR3 region has 16 residues. These data belong to a study of human T cells and chemical hapten exposure. Study-level findings and limits: Counts of expanded TCRs at PT1 were positively correlated with patch test score. With regard to DPC sensitization, TCRs above 1 in 1000 frequency did not change. Given that the donors had alopecia, their immune response may differ from that seen in healthy people.

The chain has TRBV27 and TRBJ2-1; no firm D call. This sample comprised whole blood, obtained in connection with sensitization to the hapten diphenylcyclopropenone (DPC). This clonotype originated in a woman in her thirties with alopecia areata. Some clones in this sample may be carry-over from other donors' samples. The CDR3 protein is CASTPQWGSLANEQFF. DNA for the CDR3: TGTGCCAGCACCCCCCAATGGGGTAGCCTGGCCAATGAGCAGTTCTTC.